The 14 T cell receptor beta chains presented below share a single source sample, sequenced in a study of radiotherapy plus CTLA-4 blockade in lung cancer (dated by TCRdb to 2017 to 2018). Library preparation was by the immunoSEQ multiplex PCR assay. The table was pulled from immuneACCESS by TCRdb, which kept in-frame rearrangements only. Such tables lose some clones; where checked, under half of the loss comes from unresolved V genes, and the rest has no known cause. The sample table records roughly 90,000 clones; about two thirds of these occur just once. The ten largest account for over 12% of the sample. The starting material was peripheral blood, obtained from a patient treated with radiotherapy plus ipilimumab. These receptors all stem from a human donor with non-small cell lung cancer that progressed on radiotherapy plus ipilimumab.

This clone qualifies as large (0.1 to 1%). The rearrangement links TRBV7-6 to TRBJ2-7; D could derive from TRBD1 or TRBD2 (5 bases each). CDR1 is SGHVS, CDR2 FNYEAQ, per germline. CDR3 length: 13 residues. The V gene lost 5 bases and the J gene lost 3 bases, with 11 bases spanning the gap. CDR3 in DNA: TGTGCCAGCAGCCTGGGACCGAACTACGAGCAGTACTTC. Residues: CASSLGPNYEQYF.

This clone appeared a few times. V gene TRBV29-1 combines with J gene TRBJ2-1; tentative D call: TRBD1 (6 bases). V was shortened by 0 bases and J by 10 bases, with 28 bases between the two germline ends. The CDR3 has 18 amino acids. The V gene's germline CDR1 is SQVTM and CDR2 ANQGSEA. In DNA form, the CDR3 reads TGCAGCGTTGAAGATCCGGACGGAGCAGGGGTGGGCAGGGGAGAGCAGTTCTTC. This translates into CSVEDPDGAGVGRGEQFF.

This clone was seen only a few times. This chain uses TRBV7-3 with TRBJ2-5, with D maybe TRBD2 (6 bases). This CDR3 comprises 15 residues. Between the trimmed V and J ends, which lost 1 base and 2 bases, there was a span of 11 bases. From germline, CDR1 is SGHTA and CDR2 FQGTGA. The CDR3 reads CASSLMGGGQETQYF. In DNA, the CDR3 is TGTGCCAGCAGCTTAATGGGCGGAGGGCAAGAGACCCAGTACTTC.

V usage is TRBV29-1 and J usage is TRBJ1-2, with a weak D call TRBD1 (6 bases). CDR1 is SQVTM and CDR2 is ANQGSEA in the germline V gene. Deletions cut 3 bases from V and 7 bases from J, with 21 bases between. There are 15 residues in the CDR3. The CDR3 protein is CSVESYRQAGGGYTF. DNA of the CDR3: TGCAGCGTTGAGAGCTACAGACAGGCGGGTGGTGGCTACACCTTC.

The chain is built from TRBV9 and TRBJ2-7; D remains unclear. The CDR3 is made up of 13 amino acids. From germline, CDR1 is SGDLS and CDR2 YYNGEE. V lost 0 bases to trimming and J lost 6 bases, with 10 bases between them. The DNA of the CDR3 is TGTGCCAGCAGCGTAGTATCGGCTGCCGAGCAGTACTTC. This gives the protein CASSVVSAAEQYF.

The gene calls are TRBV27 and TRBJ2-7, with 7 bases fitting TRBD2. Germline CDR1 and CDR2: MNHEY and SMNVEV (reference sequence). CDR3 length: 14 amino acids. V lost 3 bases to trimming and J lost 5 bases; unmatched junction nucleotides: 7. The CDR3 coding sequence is TGTGCCAGCAGTTTGCGCGGGGGTTCTCACGAGCAGTACTTC. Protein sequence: CASSLRGGSHEQYF.

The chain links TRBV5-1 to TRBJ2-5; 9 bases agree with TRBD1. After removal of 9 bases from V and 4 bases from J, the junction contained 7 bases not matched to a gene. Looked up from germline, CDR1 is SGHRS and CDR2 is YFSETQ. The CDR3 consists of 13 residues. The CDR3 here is CATTQGAGETQYF. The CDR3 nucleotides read TGCGCCACCACACAGGGGGCGGGAGAGACCCAGTACTTC.

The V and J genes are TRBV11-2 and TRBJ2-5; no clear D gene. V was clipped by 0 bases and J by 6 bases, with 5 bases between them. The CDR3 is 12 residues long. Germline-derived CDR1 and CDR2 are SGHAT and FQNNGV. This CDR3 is CASSLDRKTQYF. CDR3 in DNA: TGTGCCAGCAGCTTAGACCGGAAGACCCAGTACTTC.

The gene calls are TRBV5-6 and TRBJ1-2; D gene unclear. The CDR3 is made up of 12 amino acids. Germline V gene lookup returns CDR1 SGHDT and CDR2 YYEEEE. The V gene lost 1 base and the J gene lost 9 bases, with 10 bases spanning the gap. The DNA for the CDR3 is TGTGCCAGCAGCTTGACGGGAGCAAGCTACACCTTC. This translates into CASSLTGASYTF.

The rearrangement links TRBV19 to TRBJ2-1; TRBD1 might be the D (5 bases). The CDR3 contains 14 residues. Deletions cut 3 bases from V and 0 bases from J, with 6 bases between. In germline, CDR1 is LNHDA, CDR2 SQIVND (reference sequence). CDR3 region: CASSIRGSYNEQFF. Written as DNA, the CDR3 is TGTGCCAGTAGTATTAGGGGCTCCTACAATGAGCAGTTCTTC.

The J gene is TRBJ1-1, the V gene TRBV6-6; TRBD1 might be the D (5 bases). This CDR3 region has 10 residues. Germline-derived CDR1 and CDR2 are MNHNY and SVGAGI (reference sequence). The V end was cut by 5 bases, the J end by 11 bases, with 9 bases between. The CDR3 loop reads CASSLGGAFF. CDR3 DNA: TGTGCCAGCAGTCTCGGGGGGGCTTTCTTT.

The CDR3 sequence is CASSLVGQGADGSGYTF. In nucleotides, the CDR3 is TGTGCCAGCAGCTTAGTTGGACAGGGGGCAGATGGGAGTGGCTACACCTTC. The J gene is TRBJ1-2, the V gene TRBV7-8, with 11 bases fitting TRBD1. V shed 1 base, J shed 7 bases, and the junction held 11 bases outside the gene matches. This CDR3 is 17 amino acids long. In germline, CDR1 is SGHVS, CDR2 FQNEAQ. Based on the CDR3 plus reference TRBV7-8 and TRBJ1-2, the full variable domain is GAGVSQSPRYKVAKRGQDVALRCDPISGHVSLFWYQQALGQGPEFLTYFQNEAQLDKSGLPSDRFFAERPEGSVSTLKIQRTQQEDSAVYLCASSLVGQGADGSGYTFGSGTRLTVV.

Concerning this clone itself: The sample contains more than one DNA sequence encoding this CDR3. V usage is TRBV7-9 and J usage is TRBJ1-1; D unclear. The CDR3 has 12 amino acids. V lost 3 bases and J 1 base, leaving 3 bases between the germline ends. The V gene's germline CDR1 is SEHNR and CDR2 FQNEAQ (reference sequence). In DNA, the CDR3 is TGTGCCAGCAGCTTGGAGAACACTGAAGCTTTCTTT. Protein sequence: CASSLENTEAFF.

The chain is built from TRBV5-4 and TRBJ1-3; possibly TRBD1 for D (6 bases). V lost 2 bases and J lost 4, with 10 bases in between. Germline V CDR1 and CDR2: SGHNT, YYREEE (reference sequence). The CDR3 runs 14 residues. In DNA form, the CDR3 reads TGTGCCAGCAGCTTAAGGACAGAAGGAAACACCATATATTTT. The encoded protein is CASSLRTEGNTIYF.